This T cell receptor beta chain was recovered during a study of T cell responses to AZD1222 COVID-19 vaccine. TCRdb keeps only in-frame clones here, not all; method: immunoSEQ multiplex PCR. This sample has roughly 93,000 clones, with about 86% found just once. CDR3 length: 14 amino acids. V lost 3 bases and J lost 0; bases outside the gene matches: 3. Germline V lookup: CDR1 SGHTS, CDR2 YDEGEE. The origin of this receptor is an adult in good health. The specimen was peripheral blood, collected on day 0 of AZD1222 vaccination. The rearrangement joins TRBV5-8 to TRBJ2-7; 7 bases match TRBD1. CDR3 sequence reads: CASSWNRGSYEQYF. The CDR3, as DNA: TGTGCCAGCAGCTGGAACAGGGGCTCCTACGAGCAGTACTTC.